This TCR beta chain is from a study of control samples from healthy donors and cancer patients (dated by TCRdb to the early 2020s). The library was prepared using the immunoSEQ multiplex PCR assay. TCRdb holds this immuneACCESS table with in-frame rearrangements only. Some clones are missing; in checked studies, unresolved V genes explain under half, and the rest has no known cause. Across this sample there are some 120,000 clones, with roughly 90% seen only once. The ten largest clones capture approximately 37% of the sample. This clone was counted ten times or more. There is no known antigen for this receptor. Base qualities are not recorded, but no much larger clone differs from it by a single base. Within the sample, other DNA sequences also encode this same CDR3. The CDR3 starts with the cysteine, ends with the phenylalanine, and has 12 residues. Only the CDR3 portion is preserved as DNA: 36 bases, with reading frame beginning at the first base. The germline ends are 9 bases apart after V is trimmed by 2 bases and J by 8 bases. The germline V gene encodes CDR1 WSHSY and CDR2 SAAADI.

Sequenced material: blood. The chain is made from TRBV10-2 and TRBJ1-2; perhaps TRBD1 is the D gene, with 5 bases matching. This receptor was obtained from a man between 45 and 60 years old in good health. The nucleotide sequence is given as TGCGCCAGCAGTGAGCATCAGGGAGGCTACACCTTC. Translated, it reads CASSEHQGGYTF.